This T cell receptor (beta chain) emerged from a study of technical replicates of blood from a few donors. Trimming took 0 bases from V and 2 from J, leaving 14 bases between them. The CDR3 runs 16 residues. CDR1 is MGHRA, CDR2 YSYEKL, per germline. The count of this clone is one. Here immunoSEQ multiplex PCR was the method, and the copy in TCRdb shows in-frame clones only, minus some. Of approximately 77,000 clones in the sample, 90% to 95% were seen once. The clonotype comes from a human donor in good health. The specimen was T cells isolated from PBMCs. The genes are TRBV4-1 and TRBJ2-7, with D hard to call. CDR3 loop: CASSQDAAALTYEQYF. The CDR3 DNA sequence: TGCGCCAGCAGCCAAGACGCGGCGGCGTTAACCTACGAGCAGTACTTC.